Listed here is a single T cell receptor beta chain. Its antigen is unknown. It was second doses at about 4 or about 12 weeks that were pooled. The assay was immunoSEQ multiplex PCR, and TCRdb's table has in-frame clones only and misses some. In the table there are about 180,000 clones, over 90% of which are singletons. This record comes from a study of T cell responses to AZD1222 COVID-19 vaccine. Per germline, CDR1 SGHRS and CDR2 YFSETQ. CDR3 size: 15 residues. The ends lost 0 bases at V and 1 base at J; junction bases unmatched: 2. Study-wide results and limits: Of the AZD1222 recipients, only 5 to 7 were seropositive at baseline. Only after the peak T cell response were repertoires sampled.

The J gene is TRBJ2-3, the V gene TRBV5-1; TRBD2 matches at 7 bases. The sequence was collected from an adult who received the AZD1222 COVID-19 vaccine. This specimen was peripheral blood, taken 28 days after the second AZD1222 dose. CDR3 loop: CASSLALAGTDTQYF. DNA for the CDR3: TGCGCCAGCAGCTTGGCGCTAGCGGGCACAGATACGCAGTATTTT.